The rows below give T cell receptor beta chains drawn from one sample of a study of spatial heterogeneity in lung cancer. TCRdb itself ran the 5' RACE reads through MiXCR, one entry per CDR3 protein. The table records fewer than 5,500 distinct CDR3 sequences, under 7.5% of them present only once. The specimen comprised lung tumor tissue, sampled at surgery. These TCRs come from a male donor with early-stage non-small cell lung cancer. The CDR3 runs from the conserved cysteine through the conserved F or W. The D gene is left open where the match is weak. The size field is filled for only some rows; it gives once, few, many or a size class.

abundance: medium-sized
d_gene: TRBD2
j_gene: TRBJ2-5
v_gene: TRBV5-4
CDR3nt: TGTGCCAGCAGATTCGGACTAGCGGGGGGGGAAGAGACCCAGTACTTC
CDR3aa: CASRFGLAGGEETQYF

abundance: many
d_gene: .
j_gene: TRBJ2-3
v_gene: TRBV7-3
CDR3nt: TGTGCCAGCAGCCCCGTGGGCGCAGATACGCAGTATTTT
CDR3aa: CASSPVGADTQYF

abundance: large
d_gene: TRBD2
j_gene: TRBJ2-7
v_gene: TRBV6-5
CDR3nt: TGTGCCAGCAGTTACTCGGGACTAGGTGGAAGCGAGCAGTACTTC
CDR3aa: CASSYSGLGGSEQYF

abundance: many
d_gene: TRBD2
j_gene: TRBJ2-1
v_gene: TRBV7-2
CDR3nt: TGTGCCAGCAGCCCAGGACTAGACCTGGATGAGCAGTTCTTC
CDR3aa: CASSPGLDLDEQFF

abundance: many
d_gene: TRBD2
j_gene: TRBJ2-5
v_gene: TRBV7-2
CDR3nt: TGTGCCAGCAGCTTAGCGGGCGGGGGGGCCGCGCAGACCCAGTACTTC
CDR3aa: CASSLAGGGAAQTQYF

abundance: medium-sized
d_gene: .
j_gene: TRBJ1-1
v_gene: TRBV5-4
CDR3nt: TGTGCCAGCAGCTTGGCGGCAGGGGCCTTGAACACTGAAGCTTTCTTT
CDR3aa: CASSLAAGALNTEAFF

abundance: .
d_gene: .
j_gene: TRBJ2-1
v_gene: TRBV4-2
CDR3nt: TGTGTCAGCAGCCAAGATAAGGGGGGGGCAAGTGATGACCAGTTCTTC
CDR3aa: CVSSQDKGGASDDQFF

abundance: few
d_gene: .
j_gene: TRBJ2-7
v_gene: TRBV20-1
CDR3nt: TGCAGTGCTAGTGGTAGGTCCCTTGGGGAGCAGTACTTC
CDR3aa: CSASGRSLGEQYF

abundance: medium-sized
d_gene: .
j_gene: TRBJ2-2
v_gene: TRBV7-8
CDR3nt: TGTGCCAGCAGCTTAATACGAGACACCGGGGAGCTGTTTTTT
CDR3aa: CASSLIRDTGELFF

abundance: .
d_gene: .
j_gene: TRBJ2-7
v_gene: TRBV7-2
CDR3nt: TGTGCCAGCAGCTTAGCGTTTGGATCCTCCTACGAGCAGTACTTC
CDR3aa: CASSLAFGSSYEQYF

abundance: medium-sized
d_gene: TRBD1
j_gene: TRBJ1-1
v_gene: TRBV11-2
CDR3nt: TGTGCCAGCAGCTTCGGACAGGGAAACACTGAAGCTTTCTTT
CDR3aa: CASSFGQGNTEAFF

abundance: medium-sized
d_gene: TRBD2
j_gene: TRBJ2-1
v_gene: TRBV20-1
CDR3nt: TGCAGTGCTAGATTCGGGACTAGCGTCGGTGAGCAGTTCTTC
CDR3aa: CSARFGTSVGEQFF

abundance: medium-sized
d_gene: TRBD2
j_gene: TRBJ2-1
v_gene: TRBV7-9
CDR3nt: TGTGCCAGCAGCCCGGGACTAGCGGGAGTTTTACATGAGCAGTTCTTC
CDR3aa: CASSPGLAGVLHEQFF

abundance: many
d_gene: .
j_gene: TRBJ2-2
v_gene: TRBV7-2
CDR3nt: TGTGCCAGCAGCTTAAATCAAGCGGGGAACACCGGGGAGCTGTTTTTT
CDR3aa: CASSLNQAGNTGELFF

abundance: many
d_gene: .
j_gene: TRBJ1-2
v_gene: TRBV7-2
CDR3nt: TGTGCCAGCAGGCCGGGACACCTCTATGGCTACACCTTC
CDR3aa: CASRPGHLYGYTF

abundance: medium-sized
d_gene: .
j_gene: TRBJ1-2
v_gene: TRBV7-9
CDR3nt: TGTGCCAGCAGCCCCGCACAGATCTATGGCTACACCTTC
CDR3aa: CASSPAQIYGYTF

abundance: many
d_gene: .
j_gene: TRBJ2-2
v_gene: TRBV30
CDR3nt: TGTGCCTGGAAAAGGAAGTATACCGTCCCGGCGAACACCGGGGAGCTGTTTTTT
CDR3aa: CAWKRKYTVPANTGELFF

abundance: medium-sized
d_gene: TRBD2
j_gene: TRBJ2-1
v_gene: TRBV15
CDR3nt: TGTGCCACCAGCAGAGAGAGGCAGCGGGGAGCTGAGCAGTTCTTC
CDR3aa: CATSRERQRGAEQFF

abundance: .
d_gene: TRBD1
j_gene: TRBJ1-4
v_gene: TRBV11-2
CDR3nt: TGTGCCAGCAGTCGGATCGGACAGGGTGAAAAACTGTTTTTT
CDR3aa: CASSRIGQGEKLFF

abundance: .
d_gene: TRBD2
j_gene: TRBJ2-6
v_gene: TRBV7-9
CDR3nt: TGTGCCAGCAGCTGGCTACTAGCGGGGCTCTCTGGGGCCAACGTCCTGACTTTC
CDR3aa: CASSWLLAGLSGANVLTF

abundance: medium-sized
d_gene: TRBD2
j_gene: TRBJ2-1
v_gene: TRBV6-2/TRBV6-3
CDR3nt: TGTGCCAGCAGTTCAGCTCTAGCGGGAGTTAATAATGAGCAGTTCTTC
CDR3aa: CASSSALAGVNNEQFF

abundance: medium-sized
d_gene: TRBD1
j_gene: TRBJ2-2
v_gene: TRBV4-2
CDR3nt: TGTGCCAGCAGCCAAGATTTTGCCCCGGGACAGGGAAACGGGGAGCTGTTTTTT
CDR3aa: CASSQDFAPGQGNGELFF

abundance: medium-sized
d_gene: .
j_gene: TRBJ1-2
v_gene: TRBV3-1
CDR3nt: TGTGCCAGCAGCCAAGCCAGGGTTGGCGGCTACACCTTC
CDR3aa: CASSQARVGGYTF

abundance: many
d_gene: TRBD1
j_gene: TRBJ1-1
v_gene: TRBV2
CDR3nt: TGTGCCAGCACCAGGGACAGGGATCAAGGGAACACTGAAGCTTTCTTT
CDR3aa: CASTRDRDQGNTEAFF

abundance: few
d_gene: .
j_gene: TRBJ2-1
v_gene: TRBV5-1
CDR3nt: TGCGCCAGCAGCCCGCCTGGGGGCTATGAGCAGTTCTTC
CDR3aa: CASSPPGGYEQFF

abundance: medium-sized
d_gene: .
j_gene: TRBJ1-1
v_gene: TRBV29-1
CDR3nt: TGCAGCGTTCGACGACGAGGGACTGAAGCTTTCTTT
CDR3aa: CSVRRRGTEAFF

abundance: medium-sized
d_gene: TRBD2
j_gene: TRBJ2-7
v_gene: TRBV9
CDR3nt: TGTGCCAGCAGCGTATTTAAAGCGGGAGGGGGTCCTTTCTACGAGCAGTACTTC
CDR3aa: CASSVFKAGGGPFYEQYF